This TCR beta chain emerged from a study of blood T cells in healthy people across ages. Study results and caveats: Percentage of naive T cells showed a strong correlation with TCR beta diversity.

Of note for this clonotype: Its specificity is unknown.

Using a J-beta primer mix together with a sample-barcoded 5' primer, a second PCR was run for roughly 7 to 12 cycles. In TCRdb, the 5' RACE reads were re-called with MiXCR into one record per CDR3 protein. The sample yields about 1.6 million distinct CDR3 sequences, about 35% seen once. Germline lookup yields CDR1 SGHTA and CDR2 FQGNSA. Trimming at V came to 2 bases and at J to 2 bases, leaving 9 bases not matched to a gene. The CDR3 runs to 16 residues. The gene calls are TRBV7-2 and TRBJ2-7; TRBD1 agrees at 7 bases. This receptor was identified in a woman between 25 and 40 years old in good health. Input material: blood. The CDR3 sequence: CTSSLYGTVSTYEQYF. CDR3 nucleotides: TGTACCAGCAGCTTATATGGGACAGTTTCTACCTACGAGCAGTACTTC.